Below are 26 T cell receptor beta chains sequenced from a single sample in a study of cytomegalovirus exposure and HLA in healthy donors. A multiplex PCR was run with 60 Vbeta primers and 13 Jbeta primers. Sequenced by immunoSEQ multiplex PCR; TCRdb stores in-frame clones only, minus some. The sample consists of fewer than 350,000 clones, around nine tenths of them appearing once. Sequenced material: PBMCs. All receptors come from a woman aged 18-29 years in good health and CMV-seronegative.

V and J are TRBV6-1 and TRBJ1-4; TRBD1 agrees at 11 bases. V was clipped by 7 bases and J by 5 bases; unmatched bases: 6. The CDR3 totals 15 residues. The V gene's germline CDR1 is MNHNS and CDR2 SASEGT. This CDR3 reads CASTRGQGANEKLFF. The CDR3 DNA reads as TGTGCCAGCACCAGAGGACAGGGGGCAAATGAAAAACTGTTTTTT.

The J gene is TRBJ2-2, the V gene TRBV5-6; 8 bases are shared with TRBD1. V dropped 3 bases and J dropped 3; count of bases not matched to a gene: 7. Germline V gene sequence: CDR1 SGHDT, CDR2 YYEEEE. The CDR3 length is 16 residues. In DNA, the CDR3 is TGTGCCAGCAGCTCAAACGGACAGGGACACACCGGGGAGCTGTTTTTT. This sequence encodes CASSSNGQGHTGELFF.

The chain combines TRBV7-9 with TRBJ1-4; 9 bases line up with TRBD1. In germline, CDR1 is SEHNR, CDR2 FQNEAQ (reference sequence). The CDR3 has 17 residues. V was clipped by 5 bases and J by 6 bases; unmatched bases: 13. The CDR3 nucleotides read TGTGCCAGCAGCCGTACCAGACAGGGGGTGGGCGATGAAAAACTGTTTTTT. This encodes CASSRTRQGVGDEKLFF.

CDR3 amino acids: CASSLDEGQPQHF. The CDR3 DNA reads TGTGCCAGCAGCTTGGATGAGGGACAGCCCCAGCATTTT. The V call is TRBV5-5, the J call TRBJ1-5, with no clear D. The CDR3 covers 13 residues. In germline, CDR1 is SGHKS, CDR2 YYEKEE (reference sequence). The germline V and J ends were trimmed by 0 bases and 7 bases, with 8 bases remaining between them.

CDR3 residues: CASSIPKRPGTGNTIYF. The DNA for the CDR3 is TGTGCCAGTAGTATCCCCAAGCGACCTGGCACTGGAAACACCATATATTTT. J is TRBJ1-3 and V is TRBV19; D gene ambiguous. The germline V gene has CDR1 LNHDA and CDR2 SQIVND (reference sequence). This CDR3 is built from 17 residues. Between the trimmed V and J ends, which lost 3 bases and 2 bases, there was a span of 17 bases.

The chain is built from TRBV10-3 and TRBJ1-1; D is ambiguous. The CDR3 is 13 residues long. Trimming took 3 bases from V and 7 from J, leaving 12 bases between them. Germline V lookup: CDR1 ENHRY, CDR2 SYGVKD. CDR3 DNA sequence: TGTGCCATCAGTGAAGAAGGAGTGGGTGAAGCTTTCTTT. Amino acids: CAISEEGVGEAFF.

This rearrangement joins TRBV12-5 to TRBJ2-3; D perhaps matches TRBD2 (5 bases). V gave up 2 bases and J gave up 3 bases, with 12 bases separating them. Germline values: CDR1 LGHNT, CDR2 FRNRAP. CDR3 length equals 15 residues. CDR3 nucleotides: TGTGCTAGTGGTTTGTCTCCTTCGGGGACAGATACGCAGTATTTT. Encoded protein: CASGLSPSGTDTQYF. The complete variable domain, with remaining parts taken from reference TRBV12-5 and TRBJ2-3, reads DARVTQTPRHKVTEMGQEVTMRCQPILGHNTVFWYRQTMMQGLELLAYFRNRAPLDDSGMPKDRFSAEMPDATLATLKIQPSEPRDSAVYFCASGLSPSGTDTQYFGPGTRLTVL.

The J gene is TRBJ1-1, the V gene TRBV9, with D tentatively TRBD1 (6 bases). The CDR3 totals 20 residues. The V end lost 1 base, the J end lost 1 base, and 26 bases lay between the germline ends. Germline loops: CDR1 SGDLS, CDR2 YYNGEE. In DNA form, the CDR3 reads TGTGCCAGCAGCGTAACGTTTAAGGGCAGGACAGAAATAACGAACACTGAAGCTTTCTTT. Encoded protein: CASSVTFKGRTEITNTEAFF.

The rearrangement links TRBV6-4 to TRBJ2-3; the D gene is possibly TRBD2 (5 bases). This CDR3 has 13 residues. V was cut by 4 bases and J by 8 bases, with 13 bases left in between. CDR1 and CDR2 (germline): MRHNA, SNTAGT. The CDR3 spells CASSGTDFGTQYF. The DNA of the CDR3 is TGTGCCAGCAGTGGGACGGACTTTGGTACGCAGTATTTT.

This rearrangement joins TRBV9 to TRBJ2-3, with no clear D. Looked up from germline, CDR1 is SGDLS and CDR2 is YYNGEE. V was shortened by 3 bases and J by 3 bases, with 8 bases between the two germline ends. The CDR3 runs to 13 residues. CDR3 in amino acids: CASSATFTDTQYF. The CDR3 bases are TGTGCCAGCAGCGCTACTTTTACAGATACGCAGTATTTT. The whole variable domain, filled in from reference TRBV9 and TRBJ2-3, reads DSGVTQTPKHLITATGQRVTLRCSPRSGDLSVYWYQQSLDQGLQFLIQYYNGEERAKGNILERFSAQQFPDLHSELNLSSLELGDSALYFCASSATFTDTQYFGPGTRLTVL.

The rearrangement links TRBV19 to TRBJ2-5; possibly TRBD2 for D (5 bases). The J call is uncertain, as TRBJ2-7 better fits the DNA end. Germline V CDR1 and CDR2: LNHDA, SQIVND (reference sequence). The CDR3 is 12 residues long. CDR3: CASSRDSYEQYF. The CDR3 DNA sequence: TGTGCCAGTAGTCGGGACTCCTACGAGCAGTACTTC.

The chain uses TRBV19 and TRBJ2-7; 11 bases fit TRBD2. V gave up 5 bases and J gave up 1 base; unmatched junction bases: 4. This CDR3 is built from 15 residues. CDR1 and CDR2 from the germline V gene are LNHDA and SQIVND (reference sequence). The CDR3 is CASSLLAGDSYEQYF. The CDR3 bases are TGTGCCAGTAGTCTACTAGCGGGGGATTCCTACGAGCAGTACTTC.

The V gene is TRBV11-2, the J gene TRBJ1-1; the D gene is possibly TRBD1 (6 bases). This CDR3 region has 14 residues. Trimming shortened V by 4 bases and J by 1 base, and 10 bases separated the two germline ends. Germline values: CDR1 SGHAT, CDR2 FQNNGV. The CDR3 here is CASSSLQGNTEAFF. The CDR3 nucleotides read TGTGCCAGCAGCTCCCTACAGGGGAACACTGAAGCTTTCTTT. Full variable domain (remainder filled in from reference TRBV11-2 and TRBJ1-1): EAGVAQSPRYKIIEKRQSVAFWCNPISGHATLYWYQQILGQGPKLLIQFQNNGVVDDSQLPKDRFSAERLKGVDSTLKIQPAKLEDSAVYLCASSSLQGNTEAFFGQGTRLTVV.

Written as DNA, the CDR3 is TGCGCCAGCAGCTCGACAGGGTCCGAGACCCAGTACTTC. Amino acid sequence: CASSSTGSETQYF. The V gene is TRBV5-1, the J gene TRBJ2-5, with 7 bases aligning to TRBD1. Germline-derived CDR1 and CDR2 are SGHRS and YFSETQ. J gave up 5 bases and V 3 bases, and 4 bases lay outside the gene matches. The CDR3 loop spans 13 amino acids.

Worth noting for this clone: Without the conserved terminal phenylalanine or tryptophan, this CDR3 likely stems from a read error. The DNA is left out, because the CDR3 cannot be placed on it with certainty; the CDR3 is given as TCRdb lists it. The chain uses TRBV6-1 and TRBJ2-7; whether TRBD2, the table's D call, matches the DNA was not checked. Germline V gene lookup returns CDR1 MNHNS and CDR2 SASEGT. Including both end residues, the CDR3 is 11 amino acids long. Here the CDR3 reads CASSESGLPAL.

The chain employs TRBV7-3 and TRBJ1-1, with 7 positions matching TRBD1. The CDR3 is 15 residues long. Trimming at V came to 5 bases and at J to 6 bases, leaving 12 bases not matched to a gene. Germline-derived CDR1 and CDR2 are SGHTA and FQGTGA. CDR3 DNA: TGTGCCAGCAGCCTACCGACAGGGACCGGTCCTGAAGCTTTCTTT. It specifies CASSLPTGTGPEAFF.

The gene calls are TRBV10-1 and TRBJ2-3, with 7 bases identical to TRBD1. The germline V gene has CDR1 WNHNN and CDR2 SYGVQD (reference sequence). The CDR3 has 15 amino acids. The J segment lost 8 bases and the V segment lost 5 bases, leaving 13 bases of the junction unmatched. CDR3 sequence (DNA): TGCGCCAGCAGTCCTCTCCCGGGGACAGTAGGTACGCAGTATTTT. Protein: CASSPLPGTVGTQYF.

The chain uses TRBV9 and TRBJ2-2; TRBD2 matches 11 bases. This CDR3 comprises 18 residues. Unmatched junction bases numbered 11, after V lost 6 bases and J lost 1 base. From germline, CDR1 is SGDLS and CDR2 YYNGEE. CDR3 residues: CASTPRGSGGGNTGELFF. The CDR3 region has the DNA TGTGCCAGCACCCCCCGGGGTAGCGGGGGGGGGAACACCGGGGAGCTGTTTTTT.

In this sample, this clone turned up once. The CDR3 region is CASSLPGQGSEKLFF. CDR3 DNA sequence: TGTGCCAGCAGCTTACCGGGACAGGGTAGTGAAAAACTGTTTTTT. The chain links TRBV7-6 to TRBJ1-4; 9 bases are a match to TRBD1. This CDR3 comprises 15 residues. Germline-derived CDR1 and CDR2 are SGHVS and FNYEAQ. The V segment lost 2 bases and the J segment 7 bases; nucleotides outside the gene matches: 5.

The chain employs TRBV6-1 and TRBJ1-2, with a weak D call TRBD1 (6 bases). Per germline, CDR1 MNHNS and CDR2 SASEGT. The V end was cut by 10 bases, the J end by 7 bases, with 16 bases between. The CDR3 totals 12 residues. CDR3 nucleotides: TGTGCCACCACCCAGGGGAAGCCTGGCTACACCTTC. It codes for CATTQGKPGYTF.

The V gene is TRBV11-2, the J gene TRBJ1-2; tentatively, D is TRBD1 (6 bases). CDR3 length: 15 amino acids. Trimming removed 1 base at V and 2 bases at J, with 11 bases between. CDR1 is SGHAT and CDR2 is FQNNGV in the germline V gene. CDR3 sequence reads: CASSLVGATNYGYTF. The CDR3 DNA sequence: TGTGCCAGCAGCTTAGTGGGGGCCACAAACTATGGCTACACCTTC.

This sequence joins TRBV5-1 and TRBJ2-4, with D possibly TRBD2 on 5 matching bases. The CDR3 runs 16 residues. The germline CDR1 and CDR2 sequences are SGHRS and YFSETQ. The V end lost 0 bases, the J end lost 4 bases, and 14 bases lay between the germline ends. CDR3 residues: CASSLAVGGRKNIQYF. CDR3 DNA: TGCGCCAGCAGCTTGGCAGTCGGAGGCCGGAAAAACATTCAGTACTTC.

V is TRBV6-5 and J is TRBJ1-3; D remains unclear. This CDR3 region has 16 residues. The germline V and J ends were trimmed by 0 bases and 2 bases, with 11 bases remaining between them. Germline CDR1 reads MNHEY; CDR2 reads SVGAGI. The CDR3 region is CASSYSIPGTGNTIYF. Here the CDR3 DNA reads TGTGCCAGCAGTTACTCGATCCCCGGGACTGGAAACACCATATATTTT.

This chain joins TRBV12-5 and TRBJ1-4, with 11 bases aligning to TRBD1. Trimming removed 6 bases from V and 7 bases from J; junction bases left unmatched: 4. This CDR3 region has 14 residues. Per the germline V gene, CDR1 is LGHNT and CDR2 is FRNRAP. CDR3 nucleotide sequence: TGTGCTAGTGGCAGGGGACAGGGGGGTGAAAAACTGTTTTTT. Translating gives CASGRGQGGEKLFF. Filled out from reference TRBV12-5 and TRBJ1-4, the complete variable domain reads DARVTQTPRHKVTEMGQEVTMRCQPILGHNTVFWYRQTMMQGLELLAYFRNRAPLDDSGMPKDRFSAEMPDATLATLKIQPSEPRDSAVYFCASGRGQGGEKLFFGSGTQLSVL.

The rearrangement uses TRBV11-2 and TRBJ1-2, with TRBD1 as a possible D gene (6 bases). V dropped 1 base and J dropped 4 bases, with 10 bases sitting between them. CDR1 and CDR2 (germline): SGHAT, FQNNGV. This CDR3 is built from 14 residues. CDR3 coding DNA: TGTGCCAGCAGCTTAGTGGGGACACCCTATGGCTACACCTTC. Amino acids: CASSLVGTPYGYTF.

The V and J genes are TRBV11-2 and TRBJ2-6; 12 nucleotides align to TRBD1. The CDR3 has 18 amino acids. Germline CDR1 is SGHAT and CDR2 is FQNNGV. V shed 4 bases and J 4 bases; nucleotides not matched to a gene: 8. CDR3 amino acids: CASSSYPGQGAGANVLTF. The DNA of the CDR3 is TGTGCCAGCAGCTCTTATCCGGGACAGGGGGCGGGGGCCAACGTCCTGACTTTC.